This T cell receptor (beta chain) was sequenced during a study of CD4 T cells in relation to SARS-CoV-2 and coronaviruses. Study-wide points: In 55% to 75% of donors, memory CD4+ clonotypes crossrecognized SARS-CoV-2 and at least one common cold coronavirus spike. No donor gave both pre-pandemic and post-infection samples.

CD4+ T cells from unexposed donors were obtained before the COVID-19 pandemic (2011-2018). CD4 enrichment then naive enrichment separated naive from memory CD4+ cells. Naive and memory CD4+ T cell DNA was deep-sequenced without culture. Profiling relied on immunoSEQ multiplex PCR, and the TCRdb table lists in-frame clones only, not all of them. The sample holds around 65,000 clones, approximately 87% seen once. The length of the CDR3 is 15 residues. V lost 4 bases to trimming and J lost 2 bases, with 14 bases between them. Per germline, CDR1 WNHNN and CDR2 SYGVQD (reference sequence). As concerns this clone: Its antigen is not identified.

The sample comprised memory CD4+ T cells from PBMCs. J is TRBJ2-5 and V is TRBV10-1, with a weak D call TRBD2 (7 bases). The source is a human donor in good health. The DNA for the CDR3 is TGCGCCAGCAGTGCAGGGGACGGGAGGCAAGAGACCCAGTACTTC. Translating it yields CASSAGDGRQETQYF.